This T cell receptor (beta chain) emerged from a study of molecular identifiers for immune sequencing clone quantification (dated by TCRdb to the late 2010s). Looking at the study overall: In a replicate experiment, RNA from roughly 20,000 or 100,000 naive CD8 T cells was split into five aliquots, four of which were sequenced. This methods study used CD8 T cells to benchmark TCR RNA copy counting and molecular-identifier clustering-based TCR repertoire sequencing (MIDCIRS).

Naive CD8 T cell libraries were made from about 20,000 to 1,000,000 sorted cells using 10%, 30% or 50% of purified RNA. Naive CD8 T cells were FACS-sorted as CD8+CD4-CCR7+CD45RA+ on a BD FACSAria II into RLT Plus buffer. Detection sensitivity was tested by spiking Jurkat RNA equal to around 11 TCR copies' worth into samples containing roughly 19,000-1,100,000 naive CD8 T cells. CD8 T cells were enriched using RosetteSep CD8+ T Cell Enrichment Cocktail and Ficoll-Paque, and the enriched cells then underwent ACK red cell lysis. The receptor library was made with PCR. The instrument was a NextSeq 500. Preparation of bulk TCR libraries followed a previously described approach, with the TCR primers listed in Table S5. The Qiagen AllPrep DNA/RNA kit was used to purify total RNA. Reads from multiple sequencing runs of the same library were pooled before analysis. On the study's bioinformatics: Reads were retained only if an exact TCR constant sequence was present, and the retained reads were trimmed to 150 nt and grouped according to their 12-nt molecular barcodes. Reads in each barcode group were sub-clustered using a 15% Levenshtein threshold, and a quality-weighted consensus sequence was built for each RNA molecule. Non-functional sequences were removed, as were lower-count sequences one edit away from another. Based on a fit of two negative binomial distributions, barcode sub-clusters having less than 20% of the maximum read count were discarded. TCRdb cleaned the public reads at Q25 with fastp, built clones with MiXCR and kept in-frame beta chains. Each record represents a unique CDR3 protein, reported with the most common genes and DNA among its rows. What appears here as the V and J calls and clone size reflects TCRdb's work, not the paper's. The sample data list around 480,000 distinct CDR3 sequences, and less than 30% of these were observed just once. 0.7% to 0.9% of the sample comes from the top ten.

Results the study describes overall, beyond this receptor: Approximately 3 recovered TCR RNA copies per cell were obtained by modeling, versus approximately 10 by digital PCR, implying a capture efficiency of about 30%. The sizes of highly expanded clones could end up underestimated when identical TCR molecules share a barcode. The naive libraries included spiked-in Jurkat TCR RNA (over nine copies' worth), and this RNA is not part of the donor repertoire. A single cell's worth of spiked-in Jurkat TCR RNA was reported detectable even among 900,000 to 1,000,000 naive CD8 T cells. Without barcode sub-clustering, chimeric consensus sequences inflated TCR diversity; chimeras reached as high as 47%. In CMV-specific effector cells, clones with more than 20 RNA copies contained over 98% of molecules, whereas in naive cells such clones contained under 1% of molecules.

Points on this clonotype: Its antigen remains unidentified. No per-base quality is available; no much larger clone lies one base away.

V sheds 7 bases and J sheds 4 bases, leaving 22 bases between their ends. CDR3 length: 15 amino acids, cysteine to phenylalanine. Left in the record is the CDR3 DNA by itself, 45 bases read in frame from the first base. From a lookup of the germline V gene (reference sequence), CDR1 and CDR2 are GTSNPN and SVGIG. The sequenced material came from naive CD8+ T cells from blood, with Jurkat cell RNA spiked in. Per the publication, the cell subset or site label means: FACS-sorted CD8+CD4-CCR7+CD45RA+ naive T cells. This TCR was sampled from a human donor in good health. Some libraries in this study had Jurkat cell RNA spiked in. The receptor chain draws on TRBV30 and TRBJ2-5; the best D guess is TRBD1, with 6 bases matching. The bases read TGTGCCTCCGCACTGACAGGTGAACCAGGAGAGACCCAGTACTTC. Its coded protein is CASALTGEPGETQYF.